This T cell receptor beta chain was sequenced during a study of glioma-infiltrating T cells after dendritic cell vaccination. About the research overall: Autologous tumor lysate-pulsed dendritic cell vaccination was given between the early 2000s and the early 2010s.

As regards this clone: The target antigen is unknown.

Germline V gene lookup returns CDR1 ENHRY and CDR2 SYGVKD. The CDR3 totals 14 residues. The J segment lost 4 bases and the V segment lost 6 bases, leaving 4 bases of the junction unmatched. TCRB CDR3 was amplified from 2 ug genomic DNA or less. TCRdb keeps only in-frame clones here, not all; method: immunoSEQ multiplex PCR. The table includes 85,000 to 100,000 clones, around 80% detected once. Time point noted: after dendritic cell vaccination, including at tumor progression/relapse. Study-wide results and limits: Complete blood and tumor specimen sets were limited to few patients.

The TCR was taken from a human donor with glioblastoma. The source was blood, collected after dendritic cell vaccination. This chain connects TRBV10-3 to TRBJ1-1; 11 bases line up with TRBD1. CDR3 coding DNA: TGTGCCATCAGAGGGACAGGGGGAGGCACTGAAGCTTTCTTT. This codes for CAIRGTGGGTEAFF.